Below, one T cell receptor beta chain is given with its context. Its antigen is currently not known. No base quality information exists; no much larger clone differs at one position. The sample's time point, from its label and the paper: pretreatment tumor sample. The cohort included 29 patients with locally advanced or metastatic urothelial carcinoma who were treated at Memorial Sloan Kettering on a trial protocol. Every piece of tumor tissue used for sequencing was obtained prior to atezolizumab dosing. The Qiagen DNeasy Blood extraction kit was used to purify genomic DNA from total PBMCs and from tumor samples. The data were obtained in a study of PD-L1 blockade in urothelial cancer (dated by TCRdb to the late 2010s). A note on the overall study: All patients started therapy around 2014 and received atezolizumab 1,200 mg intravenously every 3 weeks. About 85% of the roughly 29 patients were identified as males with urothelial cancer of bladder origin, and a prior smoking history was reported by 18 of 29 patients. An ECOG performance status of 0 or 1 was recorded for the patients, and 0 to 3 prior chemotherapy regimens had been received by the patients. Tumor samples gave a median of about 1,400 T cells and roughly 1,100 unique TCRs, with a median clonality of around 0.093 and T cell proportion of about 0.1. Somatic, immune and clinical correlates of response to PD-L1 blockade with atezolizumab in urothelial cancer were the focus of an exploratory multi-omic analysis. Pretreatment tumor samples, along with matched peripheral blood serially collected before and after atezolizumab treatment, were subjected to TCR sequencing. Durable clinical benefit was defined as a progression-free survival longer than 6 months, and TCR features were additionally tested against progression-free survival and overall survival. In the same patients, whole exome sequencing and RNA sequencing of pretreatment tumors were performed in addition to TCR sequencing. Durable clinical benefit was achieved by nine patients and was not achieved by 20 patients. Approximately 30 patients had pretreatment blood TCR-seq, about 25 had at least one posttreatment blood collection, and about 25 had tumor TCR-seq. Five patients were left out of tumor TCR analyses because tumors from two patients failed quality control and three patients had no tumor available.

Synthetic TCR analog templates were spiked into each PCR so that absolute template abundance could be estimated from read counts. For FFPE tumors, housekeeping genes were amplified and quantified to estimate usable DNA and compute T cell fraction. Using the immunoSEQ assay, TCRbeta CDR3 regions were amplified from genomic DNA with bias-controlled V and J gene primers. Rearranged TCRbeta segments were sequenced at approximately 20X coverage. The study's own analysis went as follows. Sequencing errors were corrected by clustering and CDR3s were annotated against IMGT to assign V, D and J genes. Downstream analyses used only productive TCRbeta rearrangements and left out out-of-frame or stop-codon sequences. Clonality was calculated as one minus the Shannon entropy normalized by the log of the number of unique productive sequences. Fisher's exact test with Benjamini-Hochberg correction, at a threshold of adjusted p below 0.01, was used to find clones that differed between time points or between blood and tumor. This immuneACCESS table, as held by TCRdb, lists in-frame sequences with V and J called but not all clones. Of the missing ones, under half trace to an unresolved V gene in checked studies; the others have no known cause. The V and J calls and clone size are taken from that table; D and trimming were inferred from the DNA. The sample contains just over 35,000 clones, around 34% of them found a single time. The ten top clones hold just under 9% of the sample.

What the work shows at the level of the full study, not this receptor alone: The tumor samples were FFPE and were not collected immediately before treatment, and because only one sample per patient was used, heterogeneity may have been missed. A higher proportion of tumor-infiltrating T lymphocytes was found in patients with durable benefit (n ≈ 22, Mann-Whitney p = 0.047). Because the sample size was small (n ≈ 30) and many exploratory analyses were performed, the results are intended to be hypothesis-generating. Greater expansion of tumor-associated TCR clones in peripheral blood 3 weeks after the start of treatment was observed in patients with durable benefit (n of about 24, p = 0.022).

This specimen was tumor tissue, taken before atezolizumab (anti-PD-L1) treatment. The receptor was isolated from a man aged 55-75 years with urothelial cancer.

This receptor carries the CDR3 CASSDSPYEQYF. Here is the DNA: TGTGCCAGCAGTGACAGTCCCTACGAGCAGTACTTC. The chain is assembled from TRBV9 and TRBJ2-7; a tentative D call is TRBD1 (5 bases match). CDR1 and CDR2, per the germline V gene, are SGDLS and YYNGEE. The CDR3 has 12 amino acids, counting the end cysteine and phenylalanine. Only the CDR3 portion is preserved as DNA: 36 bases, with reading frame beginning at the first base. Deletion took 5 bases off V and 2 bases off J, with a span of 8 bases between the germline ends.